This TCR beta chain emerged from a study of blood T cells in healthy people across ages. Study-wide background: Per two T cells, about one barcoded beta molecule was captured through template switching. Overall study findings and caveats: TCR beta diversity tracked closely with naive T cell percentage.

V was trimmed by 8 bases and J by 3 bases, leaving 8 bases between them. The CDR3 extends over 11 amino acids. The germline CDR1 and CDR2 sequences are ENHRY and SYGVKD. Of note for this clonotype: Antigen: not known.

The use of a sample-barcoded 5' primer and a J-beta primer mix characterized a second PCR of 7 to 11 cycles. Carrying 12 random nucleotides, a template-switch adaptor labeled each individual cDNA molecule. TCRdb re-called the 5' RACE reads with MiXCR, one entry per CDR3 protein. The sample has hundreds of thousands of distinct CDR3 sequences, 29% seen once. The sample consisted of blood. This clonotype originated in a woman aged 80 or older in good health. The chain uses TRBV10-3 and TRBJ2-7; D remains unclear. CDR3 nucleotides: TGTGCCATCGGCGATTTCTACGAGCAGTACTTC. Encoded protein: CAIGDFYEQYF.